This paragraph reports one T cell receptor (beta chain). This entry comes from a study of blood T cell repertoires in COVID-19. The data were produced by immunoSEQ multiplex PCR, yet TCRdb's version contains in-frame clones alone and is incomplete. The sample holds about 130,000 clones; around 86% are singletons and the top ten take around 20%. Trimming took 6 bases from V and 0 from J; bases not matched to a gene: 6. The CDR3 is 15 residues long. In germline, CDR1 is KGHSH, CDR2 LQKENI. The V gene is TRBV18, the J gene TRBJ1-2; 8 nucleotides agree with TRBD1. This TCR came from a woman in her forties or fifties who had recovered from COVID-19. Sequenced sample: peripheral blood. The CDR3 here is CASSLGTGPNYGYTF. In DNA, the CDR3 is TGTGCCAGCTCCCTGGGGACAGGACCTAACTATGGCTACACCTTC.